This is a list of T cell receptor beta chains from one sample in a study of metastatic and nonmetastatic thyroid tumors. TCRdb reanalyzed the PCR reads via MiXCR. The repertoire holds approximately 16,000 clones, around 13% seen once, with approximately 30% in the top ten. Specimen: blood. The receptors originated from a female donor with papillary thyroid cancer or a benign thyroid nodule (not recorded which). Some clones in this sample may be carry-over from other donors' samples. Each CDR3 is given with its conserved first and last residue. The order of the fields is J gene, clone size, V gene, D gene, CDR3 DNA, CDR3 protein. A D gene is named only where the DNA matches it firmly. Clone size is given for some rows only: seen once, a few or many times, or a class if the clone is expanded.

>TRBJ2-5|many|TRBV9|NA
TGTGCCAGCAGTAGGGGGTACCAAGAGACCCAGTACTTC
CASSRGYQETQYF
>TRBJ2-7|medium-sized|TRBV27|NA
TGTGCCAGCAGTCCAGGGACTGGGGGCTACGAGCAGTACTTC
CASSPGTGGYEQYF
>TRBJ2-2|many|TRBV20-1|NA
TGCAGTGCTAGGGGGGGACGATTTGGGGAGCTGTTTTTT
CSARGGRFGELFF
>TRBJ1-2|NA|TRBV6-2/TRBV6-3|NA
TGTGCCAGCAGTTACTCCGCGGGTGATGGCTACACCTTC
CASSYSAGDGYTF
>TRBJ2-3|many|TRBV18|NA
TGTGCCAGCTCACCATCGACAGATACGCAGTATTTT
CASSPSTDTQYF
>TRBJ2-2|NA|TRBV7-3|TRBD1
TGTGCCAGCAGCTTGGGGGGACAGGGAAACACCGGGGAGCTGTTTTTT
CASSLGGQGNTGELFF
>TRBJ2-1|many|TRBV6-1|NA
TGTGCCAGCCTTCTCATCGACAGGAGCAATGAGCAGTTCTTC
CASLLIDRSNEQFF
>TRBJ1-2|few|TRBV6-2/TRBV6-3|NA
TGTGCCAGCAGTTTAACAGTTAACTATGGCTACACCTTC
CASSLTVNYGYTF
>TRBJ2-2|medium-sized|TRBV6-6|NA
TGTGCCAGCAGATCGCATGGCAGGGGGGTATTAAACACCGGGGAGCTGTTTTTT
CASRSHGRGVLNTGELFF
>TRBJ1-1|medium-sized|TRBV28|NA
TGTGCCAGCTCCACATGGAGTAACACTGAAGCTTTCTTT
CASSTWSNTEAFF
>TRBJ2-7|NA|TRBV28|NA
TGTGCCAGCAGCCAGGTGATGGAGAAGCATTACTTC
CASSQVMEKHYF
>TRBJ2-6|few|TRBV6-2/TRBV6-3|NA
TGTGCCAGCAGTTACTCTGGGGGACCTGGGGCCAACGTCCTGACTTTC
CASSYSGGPGANVLTF
>TRBJ2-1|many|TRBV7-2|NA
TGTGCCAGCAGCTTAAGGAGGGGTAATGAGCAGTTCTTC
CASSLRRGNEQFF
>TRBJ1-6|many|TRBV29-1|TRBD1
TGCAGCGTGAGTTGGGGACAGTATAATTCACCCCTCCACTTT
CSVSWGQYNSPLHF
>TRBJ2-7|medium-sized|TRBV6-1|NA
TGTGCCAGCATCTCCCCCGGGACAACCCGCTCCTACGAGCAGTACTTC
CASISPGTTRSYEQYF
>TRBJ2-7|many|TRBV5-1|NA
TGCGCCAGCATCCCCGGGACAACCTACACCTACGAGCAGTACTTC
CASIPGTTYTYEQYF
>TRBJ1-5|few|TRBV12-3/TRBV12-4|TRBD1
TGTGCCAGCAGTTTGAAGGGGGCCCAGCCCCAGCATTTT
CASSLKGAQPQHF
>TRBJ2-1|medium-sized|TRBV7-8|NA
TGTGCCAGCAGCTTAGATCTTTTTGAGCAGTTCTTC
CASSLDLFEQFF
>TRBJ2-5|few|TRBV12-3/TRBV12-4|NA
TGTGCCAGCAGCCAAGATTCGGCCCAAGAGACCCAGTACTTC
CASSQDSAQETQYF
>TRBJ2-2|many|TRBV11-3|NA
TGTGCCAGCAGCTTAAAGCGGGACACCGGGGAGCTGTTTTTT
CASSLKRDTGELFF
>TRBJ2-2|many|TRBV5-6|TRBD2
TGTGCCAGCAGCTTGGCCTTACTAGCGGGCAACACCGGGGAGCTGTTTTTT
CASSLALLAGNTGELFF
>TRBJ1-2|NA|TRBV28|NA
TGTGCCAGCATCGAACACAGGGCCGTGGATGGCTACACCTTC
CASIEHRAVDGYTF
>TRBJ1-3|few|TRBV9|NA
TGTGCCAGCAGCGTAGGACAGAGCCCTGGAAACACCATATATTTT
CASSVGQSPGNTIYF
>TRBJ2-7|many|TRBV7-2|NA
TGTGCCAGCAGCTTAGTCATGAACTACGAGCAGTACTTC
CASSLVMNYEQYF
>TRBJ2-3|many|TRBV11-2|NA
TGTGCCAGCAGCTTAGGGGGCGGGTTAGGTAACGCAGATACGCAGTATTTT
CASSLGGGLGNADTQYF
>TRBJ1-5|many|TRBV5-1|NA
TGCGCCAGCAGCTTGGTGTCAGGGAGCAATCAGCCCCAGCATTTT
CASSLVSGSNQPQHF
>TRBJ1-1|few|TRBV6-2/TRBV6-3|TRBD1
TGTGCCAGCACCAGACAGGGTGTCGCTGAAGCTTTCTTT
CASTRQGVAEAFF
>TRBJ1-2|many|TRBV10-3|NA
TGTGCCATCAGTGAACTACAGACTAACTATGGCTACACCTTC
CAISELQTNYGYTF
>TRBJ1-1|many|TRBV3-1|NA
TGTGCCAGCAGCCAATGGACACTGACTGAAGCTTTCTTT
CASSQWTLTEAFF
>TRBJ2-1|medium-sized|TRBV27|TRBD1
TGTGCCGTACGACAGGGGAATGAGCAGTTCTTC
CAVRQGNEQFF
>TRBJ1-2|many|TRBV5-4|NA
TGTGCCAGCAGCTTGGCCGGGGGAGAGCTTCCCTATGGCTACACCTTC
CASSLAGGELPYGYTF
>TRBJ2-1|many|TRBV5-1|NA
TGCGCCAGCAGACTCGGAGCTGGGTCGAACAATGAGCAGTTCTTC
CASRLGAGSNNEQFF
>TRBJ2-7|few|TRBV10-3|NA
TGTGCCATCGGACACAAACAGACCTACGAGCAGTACTTC
CAIGHKQTYEQYF
>TRBJ1-5|many|TRBV6-2/TRBV6-3|TRBD1
TGTGCCAGCAGTTACGGCGGGACAGGGGGGTATCAGCCCCAGCATTTT
CASSYGGTGGYQPQHF
>TRBJ1-2|few|TRBV6-2/TRBV6-3|NA
TGTGCCAGCAGTTCCTCCGGAGCGAGGGGCTACACCTTC
CASSSSGARGYTF
>TRBJ1-5|NA|TRBV28|NA
TGTGCCAGCAGTTTACCCGTGGAGGGACGTGGTAATCAGCCCCAGCATTTT
CASSLPVEGRGNQPQHF
>TRBJ2-1|many|TRBV5-1|TRBD2
TGCGCCAGCAGCTTGAATCTAGCGGGAGGAAATGAGCAGTTCTTC
CASSLNLAGGNEQFF
>TRBJ1-1|many|TRBV20-1|NA
TGCAGTGCTAGAAATTCAGGGGTTGGGACTGAAGCTTTCTTT
CSARNSGVGTEAFF
>TRBJ2-1|NA|TRBV11-2|NA
TGTGCCAGCAGCTTGGGCCGGACAGTGTGGGACAATGAGCAGTTCTTC
CASSLGRTVWDNEQFF
>TRBJ2-6|few|TRBV6-1|NA
TGTGCCAGCAGTGAAAGTAAGGCGGTACGCTCTGGGGCCAACGTCCTGACTTTC
CASSESKAVRSGANVLTF
>TRBJ1-2|few|TRBV28|NA
TGTGCCAGCAGAGGGGCTACATATGGCTACACCTTC
CASRGATYGYTF
>TRBJ2-2|many|TRBV20-1|TRBD2
TGCAGTGCTATGGCGGGGGGAAACACCGGGGAGCTGTTTTTT
CSAMAGGNTGELFF
>TRBJ2-7|many|TRBV2|TRBD1
TGTGCCAGCAGCAAACAGGGACAGGCGCTCTACGAGCAGTACTTC
CASSKQGQALYEQYF
>TRBJ2-2|NA|TRBV20-1|TRBD1
TGCAGTGCTGGGACAGGGGTCACCGGGGAGCTGTTTTTT
CSAGTGVTGELFF
>TRBJ2-3|few|TRBV12-3/TRBV12-4|TRBD1
TGTGCCAGCAGTCCACAGGGGTGGACGCAGTATTTT
CASSPQGWTQYF
>TRBJ1-6|medium-sized|TRBV28|NA
TGTGCCAGCAGCTTAATGGGTTCACCCCTCCACTTT
CASSLMGSPLHF
>TRBJ1-1|many|TRBV7-2|NA
TGTGCCAGCAGCTTAGGCATGGGGGGCACTGAAGCTTTCTTT
CASSLGMGGTEAFF
>TRBJ2-7|many|TRBV7-9|TRBD1
TGTGCCAGCAGTCCCGGGACAGGGCCCGAGCAGTACTTC
CASSPGTGPEQYF
>TRBJ1-1|NA|TRBV15|TRBD1
TGTGCCACCAGCAGAGCCCTGACAGGGAGGAGCACTGAAGCTTTCTTT
CATSRALTGRSTEAFF
>TRBJ2-7|many|TRBV20-1|TRBD2
TGCAGTGCTAAACTAGCGGGGATCTACGAGCAGTACTTC
CSAKLAGIYEQYF
>TRBJ2-2|NA|TRBV7-8|NA
TGTGCCAGCAGCTTAGTGGACACCTGGGAGCTGTTTTTT
CASSLVDTWELFF
>TRBJ1-4|many|TRBV9|NA
TGTGCCAGCAGCGTCGGACAAGCCCTTGCAACTAATGAAAAACTGTTTTTT
CASSVGQALATNEKLFF
>TRBJ2-7|many|TRBV7-9|TRBD1
TGTGCCAGCAGCTTAATACAGGGGATGGTCTACGAGCAGTACTTC
CASSLIQGMVYEQYF
>TRBJ2-3|few|TRBV10-3|TRBD2
TGTTCCAGCGCGTTAGCGGGGGGGTGCACAGATACGCAGTATTTT
CSSALAGGCTDTQYF
>TRBJ2-1|NA|TRBV18|NA
TGTGCCACGGCGCGGAACAATGAGCAGTTCTTC
CATARNNEQFF
>TRBJ2-1|many|TRBV7-8|TRBD2
TGTGCCAGCAGCCCCCGAGATAGCGGGGGGGCAGGTGAGCAGTTCTTC
CASSPRDSGGAGEQFF
>TRBJ2-3|many|TRBV7-9|NA
TGTGCCAGCAGCTTAGATGTCCTCACAGATACGCAGTATTTT
CASSLDVLTDTQYF